Listed here are 9 T cell receptor beta chains from one sample, sequenced in a study of cytomegalovirus exposure and HLA in healthy donors. The PCR employed 60 Vbeta primers together with 13 Jbeta primers. Assay used: immunoSEQ multiplex PCR; TCRdb lists only in-frame clones, some missing. The sample lists roughly 100,000 clones, 70% to 80% occurring once. Sequenced input: PBMCs. The receptor set was obtained from a woman aged 40 to 49 in good health and CMV-seronegative.

The V gene is TRBV4-3, the J gene TRBJ2-1, with D perhaps matching TRBD2 (6 bases). Trimming stripped 0 bases from V and 5 bases from J, with 17 bases between. This CDR3 contains 17 residues. The V gene's germline CDR1 is LGHNA and CDR2 YSLEER. CDR3 sequence reads: CASSQEPPGVGDNEQFF. CDR3 in DNA: TGCGCCAGCAGCCAAGAACCCCCGGGAGTGGGCGACAATGAGCAGTTCTTC.

This clone was seen a handful of times. The J gene is TRBJ2-7, the V gene TRBV4-1; TRBD2 matches 7 bases. The V and J ends lost 1 base and 2 bases, in that order; junction bases with no gene match: 11. This CDR3 has 17 amino acids. Germline assignment: CDR1 MGHRA and CDR2 YSYEKL. CDR3 in amino acids: CASSQATSLADPYEQYF. Written as DNA, the CDR3 is TGCGCCAGCAGCCAAGCGACCTCCCTAGCGGACCCCTACGAGCAGTACTTC.

This clone was found a few times. The V and J genes are TRBV7-2 and TRBJ2-3; possibly TRBD2 for D (6 bases). This CDR3 spans 15 amino acids. V lost 4 bases and J lost 4, with 15 bases in between. Germline-derived CDR1 and CDR2 are SGHTA and FQGNSA. The CDR3 loop is CASSSKGLGADTQYF. CDR3 bases: TGTGCCAGCAGCTCTAAGGGACTGGGGGCAGATACGCAGTATTTT. Supplemented by reference TRBV7-2 and TRBJ2-3, the full variable domain reads GAGVSQSPSNKVTEKGKDVELRCDPISGHTALYWYRQSLGQGLEFLIYFQGNSAPDKSGLPSDRFSAERTGGSVSTLTIQRTQQEDSAVYLCASSSKGLGADTQYFGPGTRLTVL.

The V gene is TRBV27, the J gene TRBJ2-7, with 9 bases that match TRBD1. Trimming removed 5 bases from V and 1 base from J; junction bases left unmatched: 3. The CDR3 spans 14 residues. Germline V gives CDR1 MNHEY, CDR2 SMNVEV (reference sequence). The CDR3 sequence is CASSRQGGSYEQYF. The CDR3 bases are TGTGCCAGCAGTCGACAGGGGGGTTCCTACGAGCAGTACTTC.

The CDR3 here is CASSEIGNIQYF. CDR3 bases: TGTGCCAGCAGTGAAATCGGGAACATTCAGTACTTC. The rearrangement uses TRBV6-1 and TRBJ2-4; no firm D call. This CDR3 spans 12 amino acids. The ends were cut back, 2 bases at V and 7 bases at J, with 6 bases in the middle. Germline V CDR1 and CDR2: MNHNS, SASEGT.

The rearrangement links TRBV6-5 to TRBJ1-6; D is uncertain. The CDR3 contains 14 residues. The germline V gene has CDR1 MNHEY and CDR2 SVGAGI. V was shortened by 5 bases and J by 10 bases, with 15 bases between the two germline ends. CDR3 loop: CASSPTLSGSPLHF. In DNA form, the CDR3 reads TGTGCCAGCAGTCCGACACTCTCCGGCTCACCCCTCCACTTT.

V gene TRBV6-1 combines with J gene TRBJ2-3, with a weak D call TRBD2 (6 bases). CDR3 length: 16 residues. Germline CDR1 MNHNS, CDR2 SASEGT. V gave up 3 bases and J gave up 4 bases, with 17 bases separating them. The CDR3 reads CASSENGLLWADTQYF. CDR3 nucleotide sequence: TGTGCCAGCAGTGAGAACGGACTACTTTGGGCAGATACGCAGTATTTT.

The chain employs TRBV2 and TRBJ2-3; TRBD2 matches 9 bases. This CDR3 comprises 15 residues. The ends lost 7 bases at V and 2 bases at J; junction bases unmatched: 7. The germline CDR1 and CDR2 sequences are SNHLY and FYNNEI. DNA of the CDR3: TGTGCCAGCACCGGAACTAGCGGGTCCACAGATACGCAGTATTTT. Protein product: CASTGTSGSTDTQYF.

A remark on this clone: Distinct nucleotide sequences in the sample also encode this CDR3. The chain has TRBV28 and TRBJ2-7; perhaps TRBD2 as D (5 bases). The germline CDR1 and CDR2 sequences are MDHEN and SYDVKM. The CDR3 consists of 11 residues. Trimming removed 6 bases at V and 4 bases at J, with 7 bases between. The CDR3 DNA follows: TGTGCCAGCAGCGAGGGTTACGAGCAGTACTTC. Translated: CASSEGYEQYF.